The rows below give T cell receptor beta chains drawn from one sample of a study of blood T cell repertoires in COVID-19. Clones were read by immunoSEQ multiplex PCR, and TCRdb kept only the in-frame ones, dropping some. This repertoire shows under 350,000 clones, over 65% found once; its top ten account for about 4.6%. The sample comprised peripheral blood. The source of these receptors is a man aged 55 to 70 who had recovered from COVID-19. Both conserved end residues are part of each CDR3. D genes are given only for firm matches. Clone size, where shown, is once, few, many, or a class for clones that have expanded.

V: TRBV3-1/TRBV3-2; J: TRBJ2-1; length: 15; size: -; D: -; CDR3: CASSQDRYSYNEQFF; DNA: TGTGCCAGCAGCCAAGATCGCTATTCCTACAATGAGCAGTTCTTC
V: TRBV6-5; J: TRBJ1-6; length: 13; size: -; D: -; CDR3: CASREHYNSPLHF; DNA: TGTGCCAGCAGGGAGCACTATAATTCACCCCTCCACTTT
V: TRBV6-4; J: TRBJ2-2; length: 14; size: -; D: TRBD2; CDR3: CASRLADNTGELFF; DNA: TGTGCCAGCCGACTAGCAGACAACACCGGGGAGCTGTTTTTT
V: TRBV12-3/TRBV12-4; J: TRBJ1-2; length: 13; size: -; D: -; CDR3: CASSLVANYGYTF; DNA: TGTGCCAGCAGTTTGGTGGCAAACTATGGCTACACCTTC
V: TRBV29-1; J: TRBJ2-3; length: 14; size: -; D: TRBD2; CDR3: CSVVGGGRTDTQYF; DNA: TGCAGCGTTGTAGGCGGGGGGCGCACAGATACGCAGTATTTT
V: TRBV18; J: TRBJ2-3; length: 17; size: -; D: -; CDR3: CASSQISSAWGTDTQYF; DNA: TGTGCCAGCTCGCAGATCTCTAGCGCGTGGGGCACAGATACGCAGTATTTT
V: TRBV11-2; J: TRBJ2-1; length: 14; size: -; D: TRBD2; CDR3: CASKTSGGRDEQFF; DNA: TGTGCCAGCAAAACTAGCGGGGGACGGGATGAGCAGTTCTTC
V: TRBV19; J: TRBJ1-2; length: 15; size: -; D: -; CDR3: CASSIGSSTNYGYTF; DNA: TGTGCCAGTAGTATCGGGAGTAGTACTAACTATGGCTACACCTTC
V: TRBV9; J: TRBJ2-5; length: 12; size: -; D: -; CDR3: CASSVDFRTQYF; DNA: TGTGCCAGCAGCGTAGATTTTCGGACCCAGTACTTC
V: TRBV7-9; J: TRBJ1-4; length: 13; size: once; D: -; CDR3: CASSLGLGEKLFF; DNA: TGTGCCAGCAGCCTTGGACTTGGTGAAAAACTGTTTTTT
V: TRBV5-6; J: TRBJ2-7; length: 15; size: -; D: TRBD1; CDR3: CASSWGDRFSYEQYF; DNA: TGTGCCAGCAGCTGGGGGGACAGGTTCTCCTACGAGCAGTACTTC
V: TRBV9; J: TRBJ2-6; length: 16; size: -; D: -; CDR3: CASSVGHTSGANVLTF; DNA: TGTGCCAGCAGCGTGGGACACACCTCTGGGGCCAACGTCCTGACTTTC
V: TRBV6-5; J: TRBJ2-7; length: 13; size: -; D: -; CDR3: CASTRAGEGEQYF; DNA: TGTGCCAGCACGAGGGCAGGGGAGGGCGAGCAGTACTTC
V: TRBV5-1; J: TRBJ2-6; length: 16; size: -; D: -; CDR3: CASSRTTGTGANVLTF; DNA: TGCGCCAGCAGCCGAACGACGGGAACTGGGGCCAACGTCCTGACTTTC
V: TRBV2; J: TRBJ2-7; length: 15; size: -; D: TRBD2; CDR3: CASSEWASGSNEQYF; DNA: TGTGCCAGCAGTGAATGGGCTAGCGGGAGTAACGAGCAGTACTTC
V: TRBV15; J: TRBJ1-2; length: 13; size: -; D: -; CDR3: CATSRDHNSPVYF; DNA: TGTGCCACCAGCAGAGATCATAACAGTCCCGTTTACTTC
V: TRBV5-1; J: TRBJ2-5; length: 17; size: -; D: TRBD1; CDR3: CATHQGASFSGGETQYF; DNA: TGCGCCACTCACCAGGGGGCTTCTTTCTCAGGTGGTGAGACCCAGTACTTC
V: TRBV7-2; J: TRBJ2-1; length: 17; size: -; D: TRBD2; CDR3: CASSQPTGLAGFTEQFF; DNA: TGTGCCAGCAGCCAACCCACGGGACTAGCGGGATTTACTGAGCAGTTCTTC
V: TRBV6-5; J: TRBJ2-7; length: 13; size: -; D: TRBD1; CDR3: CASSWTGPPEQYF; DNA: TGTGCCAGCAGTTGGACAGGGCCCCCTGAGCAGTACTTC
V: TRBV21-1; J: TRBJ2-6; length: 17; size: once; D: -; CDR3: CASSKVDSFSGANVLTF; DNA: TGTGCCAGCAGCAAAGTAGACAGCTTCTCTGGGGCCAACGTCCTGACTTTC
V: TRBV5-8; J: TRBJ1-5; length: 15; size: few; D: TRBD1; CDR3: CASSAARTGTQPQHF; DNA: TGTGCCAGCAGCGCGGCCAGGACAGGGACCCAGCCCCAGCATTTT
V: TRBV27; J: TRBJ1-2; length: 14; size: -; D: TRBD1; CDR3: CASAQTGRNYGYTF; DNA: TGTGCCAGCGCCCAGACAGGGAGAAACTATGGCTACACCTTC
V: TRBV6-5; J: TRBJ2-7; length: 14; size: -; D: -; CDR3: CASMAEVFSYEQYF; DNA: TGTGCCAGCATGGCTGAAGTTTTCTCCTACGAGCAGTACTTC
V: TRBV4-2; J: TRBJ2-3; length: 16; size: -; D: -; CDR3: CASSQKGGRGEGTQYF; DNA: TGTGCCAGCAGCCAAAAAGGCGGCAGGGGTGAGGGTACGCAGTATTTT
V: TRBV9; J: TRBJ2-3; length: 17; size: -; D: TRBD2; CDR3: CASSVREGLAGLDTQYF; DNA: TGTGCCAGCAGCGTAAGGGAAGGTCTAGCGGGGTTGGATACGCAGTATTTT
V: TRBV9; J: TRBJ1-1; length: 12; size: -; D: -; CDR3: CASSVAGGKAFF; DNA: TGTGCCAGCAGCGTAGCCGGGGGAAAAGCTTTCTTT
V: TRBV19; J: TRBJ2-6; length: 16; size: many; D: -; CDR3: CASSMDSSGGANVLTF; DNA: TGTGCCAGTAGTATGGACTCTTCGGGCGGGGCCAACGTCCTGACTTTC
V: TRBV7-9; J: TRBJ2-3; length: 15; size: -; D: -; CDR3: CASSLAGAFPDTQYF; DNA: TGTGCCAGCAGCTTAGCAGGGGCATTCCCAGATACGCAGTATTTT